The entry below describes one TCR beta chain. Its antigen has not been determined. Base qualities are missing; no much larger clone stands one base away. Cut back by 0 bases and 2 bases, the V and J ends lie 20 bases apart. The germline V gene (reference sequence) sets CDR1 to LGHDT and CDR2 to YNNKEL. The cysteine opens and the phenylalanine closes a CDR3 of 19 amino acids. The sequence is cut down to CDR3 DNA, 57 bases in frame from base 1. The data stem from a study of blood T cell repertoires in COVID-19 (TCRdb year 2020). Regarding the complete study: Samples covering the acute and convalescent phases of COVID-19 were provided by collaborators in the United States, Italy and Spain. The prospective study material was composed of cDNA or gDNA derived from T cells, B-cell-depleted T cells, or PBMCs. Deeply sampled blood TCRbeta repertoires from subjects exposed to, actively infected with, or recovered from COVID-19 were included in the dataset. The repertoires were released in a freely available public database intended as a resource for research on the immune response to SARS-CoV-2. The samples were drawn from two sources: the first 160 participants of the ongoing ImmuneRACE study, and 950 to 1,500 subjects contributed by 6 global collaborators. The sample metadata nearly always contained a de-identified subject ID, COVID-19 status, age in years and sex. Where HLA class I and class II types were available, the types were taken from metadata supplied by the sample provider, not from assay-based typing. Here is what the overall study found, with its caveats: The quantity of clinical and demographic metadata differed by source and by participant and was supplied without curation.

The immunoSEQ Assay, a bias-controlled multiplex PCR, was used to amplify TCRbeta CDR3 regions from genomic DNA. Turning to the authors' computational methods: The number of nucleated cells in each sample was estimated from the amplification of reference gene primers within the assay. To quantify the absolute abundance of each unique TCRbeta CDR3 rearrangement, sequence reads were collapsed and filtered. Productive Simpson clonality was computed per sample as the square root of Simpson's diversity index over productive rearrangements. TCRdb's version of the immuneACCESS table is confined to in-frame rearrangements and falls short of the full clone set. An unresolved V gene accounts for under half of the shortfall where checked; the remainder is of unknown origin. V, J and clone size were drawn from that table, and D and trimming were deduced from the DNA. The sample contains 150,000 or so clones, 85% to 90% of them found a single time. The ten largest clones add up to roughly 0.57% of the sample.

One collaborating source in Seattle enrolled patients during active infection and followed them longitudinally through the course of disease. Each collaborating institution followed its own protocols to collect whole blood in K2EDTA tubes. For TCRbeta analysis, collaborators shipped samples as frozen whole blood, isolated PBMCs, or DNA extracted from either of those sample types. The clonotype originates from a man in his sixties with COVID-19, enrolled during active disease. The chain couples TRBV3-1 (or the pseudogene TRBV3-2) to TRBJ1-3; TRBD1 could be the D gene, as 5 bases match. The sequenced sample was peripheral blood. CDR3 sequence: CASSQEGPKTEVTGNTIYF. In nucleotides, the sequence is TGTGCCAGCAGCCAAGAGGGCCCCAAGACAGAGGTGACTGGAAACACCATATATTTT.